A selection of T cell receptor beta chains follows, all from one sample in a study of cytomegalovirus exposure and HLA in healthy donors. Profiling relied on immunoSEQ multiplex PCR, and the TCRdb table lists in-frame clones only, not all of them. In the table there are about 160,000 clones, around 78% of which are singletons. Sequenced: PBMCs. These receptors came from a man in his forties in good health and CMV-seronegative. CDR3s include the opening cysteine and the closing phenylalanine or tryptophan. A D gene is named only where the DNA matches it firmly. A clone size is listed for some rows: how often the clone was seen (once, few, many), or a class if it is expanded.

clone_size: -; d_call: -; v_call: TRBV29-1; j_call: TRBJ2-3; cdr3_aa: CSVAEWNTQYF
clone_size: -; d_call: -; v_call: TRBV7-2; j_call: TRBJ1-5; cdr3_aa: CASSGQGGSVQPQHF
clone_size: few; d_call: TRBD2; v_call: TRBV6-4; j_call: TRBJ2-1; cdr3_aa: CASSDGSGPNEQFF
clone_size: -; d_call: TRBD1; v_call: TRBV19; j_call: TRBJ1-1; cdr3_aa: CASSSGTGGFVNTEAFF
clone_size: -; d_call: -; v_call: TRBV29-1; j_call: TRBJ2-5; cdr3_aa: CSPRRRAPTFADLQETQYF
clone_size: -; d_call: TRBD1; v_call: TRBV6-1; j_call: TRBJ1-1; cdr3_aa: CASSEKGATEAFF
clone_size: once; d_call: -; v_call: TRBV9; j_call: TRBJ1-4; cdr3_aa: CASSVDGSALEKLFF
clone_size: -; d_call: -; v_call: TRBV5-1; j_call: TRBJ1-2; cdr3_aa: CASSPGQLATGYTF
clone_size: -; d_call: -; v_call: TRBV7-2; j_call: TRBJ2-1; cdr3_aa: CASSPGGTHKGQFF
clone_size: once; d_call: -; v_call: TRBV4-1; j_call: TRBJ2-1; cdr3_aa: CASSQDLGGAYNEQFF
clone_size: few; d_call: TRBD2; v_call: TRBV7-3; j_call: TRBJ2-1; cdr3_aa: CASSGPGLADNEQFF
clone_size: -; d_call: TRBD1; v_call: TRBV15; j_call: -; cdr3_aa: CATSSGTGFSYEQYF
clone_size: -; d_call: TRBD1; v_call: TRBV30; j_call: TRBJ1-2; cdr3_aa: CAWSSLDRANHGYTF
clone_size: -; d_call: -; v_call: TRBV28; j_call: TRBJ1-6; cdr3_aa: CASSLTRLTNSPLHF
clone_size: -; d_call: TRBD1; v_call: TRBV2; j_call: TRBJ2-2; cdr3_aa: CASMNRDRVGGELFF
clone_size: -; d_call: -; v_call: TRBV19; j_call: TRBJ1-1; cdr3_aa: CASRSPRGNTEAFF
clone_size: -; d_call: TRBD1; v_call: TRBV28; j_call: TRBJ2-7; cdr3_aa: CASSRRTGGSLNEQYF
clone_size: few; d_call: TRBD1; v_call: TRBV4-1; j_call: TRBJ2-7; cdr3_aa: CASSDMTGDLSEQYF
clone_size: -; d_call: -; v_call: TRBV27; j_call: TRBJ2-5; cdr3_aa: CASSLLGAQETQYF
clone_size: -; d_call: TRBD2; v_call: TRBV13; j_call: TRBJ2-1; cdr3_aa: CASNLAGGSSYNEQFF
clone_size: -; d_call: -; v_call: TRBV29-1; j_call: TRBJ2-7; cdr3_aa: CSVALRASDIYEQYF
clone_size: once; d_call: TRBD2; v_call: TRBV7-3; j_call: TRBJ2-1; cdr3_aa: CASSQGTSGYNEQFF
clone_size: -; d_call: TRBD1; v_call: TRBV5-4; j_call: TRBJ1-1; cdr3_aa: CASSYRGTEAFF
clone_size: -; d_call: -; v_call: TRBV6-6; j_call: TRBJ1-1; cdr3_aa: CASSGRTALNTEAFF
clone_size: -; d_call: -; v_call: TRBV6-5; j_call: TRBJ1-1; cdr3_aa: CASSYSLGTQNTEAFF
clone_size: -; d_call: -; v_call: TRBV11-2; j_call: TRBJ2-2; cdr3_aa: CASSRVGENTGELFF
clone_size: -; d_call: -; v_call: TRBV19; j_call: TRBJ1-4; cdr3_aa: CASTVATNEKLFF
clone_size: -; d_call: -; v_call: TRBV27; j_call: TRBJ2-3; cdr3_aa: CASSTRLVGTDTQYF
clone_size: -; d_call: -; v_call: TRBV28; j_call: TRBJ1-6; cdr3_aa: CASSSPGPGDSPLHF
clone_size: -; d_call: -; v_call: TRBV30; j_call: TRBJ1-2; cdr3_aa: CAWSRGGPGGYGYTF
clone_size: -; d_call: TRBD2; v_call: TRBV28; j_call: TRBJ2-4; cdr3_aa: CASTGAGVSALNRFQYF
clone_size: -; d_call: -; v_call: TRBV5-1; j_call: TRBJ1-1; cdr3_aa: CASSLLQGDTEAFF
clone_size: -; d_call: TRBD2; v_call: TRBV25-1; j_call: TRBJ2-1; cdr3_aa: CASSEEGGSYNEQFF
clone_size: -; d_call: TRBD2; v_call: TRBV19; j_call: TRBJ2-2; cdr3_aa: CASRTSGRTGELFF
clone_size: -; d_call: -; v_call: TRBV28; j_call: TRBJ1-2; cdr3_aa: CASGFSAYGYTF
clone_size: -; d_call: -; v_call: TRBV7-2; j_call: TRBJ2-3; cdr3_aa: CASSLSAPSTDTQYF
clone_size: -; d_call: TRBD1; v_call: TRBV5-4; j_call: TRBJ2-3; cdr3_aa: CASSLPRVTGQGDTDTQYF
clone_size: -; d_call: -; v_call: TRBV27; j_call: TRBJ2-3; cdr3_aa: CATLTGATDTQYF
clone_size: -; d_call: -; v_call: TRBV28; j_call: TRBJ2-7; cdr3_aa: CASSFELRLEGTSANYEQYF
clone_size: -; d_call: -; v_call: TRBV5-1; j_call: TRBJ2-7; cdr3_aa: CASSFGQASYEQYF
clone_size: -; d_call: -; v_call: TRBV7-3; j_call: TRBJ2-1; cdr3_aa: CATPGVSYNEQFF
clone_size: -; d_call: TRBD1; v_call: TRBV5-1; j_call: TRBJ1-3; cdr3_aa: CASSSRAGQGDTIYF
clone_size: -; d_call: TRBD2; v_call: TRBV27; j_call: TRBJ2-1; cdr3_aa: CASSSSGRAFEQFF
clone_size: -; d_call: -; v_call: TRBV28; j_call: TRBJ2-7; cdr3_aa: CASNFPSGQRKGYEQYF
clone_size: -; d_call: -; v_call: TRBV7-9; j_call: TRBJ2-1; cdr3_aa: CASSPRRGFLNEQFF
clone_size: -; d_call: -; v_call: TRBV7-3; j_call: TRBJ2-6; cdr3_aa: CASSSLGAGANVLTF
clone_size: few; d_call: -; v_call: TRBV18; j_call: TRBJ2-6; cdr3_aa: CASSPATGLSGANVLTF
clone_size: -; d_call: -; v_call: TRBV30; j_call: TRBJ2-5; cdr3_aa: CAWSGAGGETQYF
clone_size: -; d_call: -; v_call: TRBV21-1; j_call: TRBJ2-7; cdr3_aa: CASSLGLAGAYEQYF
clone_size: -; d_call: TRBD2; v_call: TRBV25-1; j_call: TRBJ2-2; cdr3_aa: CASMDSSGSENGELFF
clone_size: -; d_call: -; v_call: TRBV9; j_call: TRBJ2-7; cdr3_aa: CASSVAGEYEQYF
clone_size: -; d_call: TRBD1; v_call: TRBV6-1; j_call: TRBJ1-2; cdr3_aa: CASTTGTGHYGYTF
clone_size: -; d_call: -; v_call: TRBV9; j_call: TRBJ2-3; cdr3_aa: CASSVGLAPGTDTQYF
clone_size: -; d_call: -; v_call: TRBV10-3; j_call: TRBJ2-4; cdr3_aa: CATTEGGTNSQYF
clone_size: -; d_call: -; v_call: TRBV27; j_call: TRBJ2-7; cdr3_aa: CASSPTGGFYEQYF